The clone carrying this T cell receptor (beta chain) came up many times. Its antigen is not identified. The TCR beta CDR3 regions underwent amplification using RNA transcripts as the source. TCR CDR3 regions were first amplified by RT-PCR with HTBI primers. TCRdb re-called the multiplex PCR reads through MiXCR, storing one row per CDR3 protein. This table has some 580,000 distinct CDR3 sequences, 16% appearing once. This specimen belongs to a study of T cells in Graves' hyperthyroidism and ophthalmopathy. This CDR3 spans 16 amino acids. Germline CDR1 KGHSH, CDR2 LQKENI. Trimming cost V 6 bases and J 7 bases; bases outside gene matches: 14. General study results and limits: Blood also showed most of the thyroid clonotypes that were expanded above 0.001.

The sample consisted of blood. The chain is built from TRBV18 and TRBJ1-4, with 7 bases identical to TRBD1. The clonotype originates from a woman aged 35 to 49 with Graves' ophthalmopathy. CDR3 DNA sequence: TGTGCCAGCTCTCACGGGACAGCCGGGGGGACTGAAAAACTGTTTTTT. Encoded protein: CASSHGTAGGTEKLFF.